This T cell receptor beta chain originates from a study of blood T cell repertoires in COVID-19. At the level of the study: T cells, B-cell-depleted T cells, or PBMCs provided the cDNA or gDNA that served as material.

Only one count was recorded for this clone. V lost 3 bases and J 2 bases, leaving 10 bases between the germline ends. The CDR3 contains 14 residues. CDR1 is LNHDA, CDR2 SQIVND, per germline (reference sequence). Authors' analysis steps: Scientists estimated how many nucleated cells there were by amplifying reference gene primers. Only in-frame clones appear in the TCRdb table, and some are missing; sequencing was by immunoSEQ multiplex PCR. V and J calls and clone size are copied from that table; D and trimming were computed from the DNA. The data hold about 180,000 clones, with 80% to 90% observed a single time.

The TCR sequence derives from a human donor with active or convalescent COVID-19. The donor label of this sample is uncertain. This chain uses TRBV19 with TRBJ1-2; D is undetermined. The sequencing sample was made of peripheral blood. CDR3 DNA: TGTGCCAGTAGTATGGGCAGTACCAACTATGGCTACACCTTC. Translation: CASSMGSTNYGYTF.